Listed here is a single T cell receptor beta chain. Its target is not known. Trimming took off 5 bases at V and 4 bases at J, with 17 bases between the two ends. This CDR3 is 15 amino acids long. Germline-derived CDR1 and CDR2 are MNHEY and SMNVEV (reference sequence). Each TCR beta cDNA library carried unique molecular identifiers. TCRdb analysed the PCR reads with MiXCR anew, one entry per CDR3 protein. The sample carries about 810,000 distinct CDR3 sequences, about 53% recorded once. The entry originates in a study of post-analysis software for immune sequencing data. Whole-study results and caveats: Pronounced co-clustering by F measure was evident among identically batched samples. Versus controls, multiple sclerosis patients showed significantly lower diversity (normalized Chao1). About five TRBV segments occurring more often in patients than controls included TRBV5-6, TRBV5-1 and TRBV20-1.

The clonotype was recovered from a girl aged 5-17 years with multiple sclerosis. Specimen: blood. The chain links TRBV27 to TRBJ1-1, with D tentatively TRBD1 (6 bases). CDR3 protein: CASSAHRARSTEAFF. DNA of the CDR3: TGTGCCAGCAGTGCCCACAGGGCTAGATCCACTGAAGCTTTCTTT.